This T cell receptor (beta chain) is from a study of T cell responses to AZD1222 COVID-19 vaccine. The CDR3 length is 15 residues. Germline V gene data show CDR1 as SGHNT and CDR2 as YYREEE (reference sequence). Between the trimmed V and J ends, which lost 2 bases and 2 bases, there was a span of 14 bases. In the case of this clone: Its antigen is unknown.

Data came from immunoSEQ multiplex PCR; TCRdb stores just in-frame clones and leaves some out. Among 80,000 to 90,000 clones, 92% were seen once, and the ten largest hold 5% to 6.5%. Study outcomes and limitations: White British donors predominated, females outnumbered males, and clonal diversity was possibly underestimated. Two AZD1222 doses significantly raised spike-specific TCR breadth and depth over controls.

This chain uses TRBV5-4 with TRBJ2-7, with D possibly called TRBD1 or TRBD2 (5 bases each). The sequence was collected from an adult in good health. The sequencing used peripheral blood, collected on day 0 of AZD1222 vaccination. The CDR3 DNA is TGTGCCAGCAGCTTAGCCGGGACGATGACCTACGAGCAGTACTTC. Amino acid sequence: CASSLAGTMTYEQYF.